These T cell receptor beta chains were read from a single sample in a study of blood T cell repertoires in COVID-19. Here immunoSEQ multiplex PCR was the method, and the copy in TCRdb shows in-frame clones only, minus some. This sample has approximately 140,000 clones; 80% to 90% occur once, and the top ten carry 1.5%. Sequencing was carried out using peripheral blood. The receptors derive from a woman in her sixties with acute or convalescent COVID-19. Both conserved end residues are part of each CDR3. The D gene is left open where the match is weak. For some rows the clone size is stated as once, few or many, or as a class when expanded; others skip it.

clone_size j_call v_call d_call cdr3_nt cdr3_aa
. TRBJ1-5 TRBV19 TRBD1 TGTGCCAGTAGTCCTGACAGGGGCCGTCAGCCCCAGCATTTT CASSPDRGRQPQHF
. TRBJ1-5 TRBV4-2 . TGTGCCAGCAGCCAAGTGAGTCCCAGCAATCAGCCCCAGCATTTT CASSQVSPSNQPQHF
few TRBJ1-6 TRBV13 . TGTGCCAGCAGCTTAACGGGGTTTAATTCACCCCTCCACTTT CASSLTGFNSPLHF
. TRBJ1-3 TRBV28 TRBD1 TGTGCCAGCAGTTTGTTGGGACAGATCTCTGGAAACACCATATATTTT CASSLLGQISGNTIYF
. TRBJ2-5 TRBV19 . TGTGCCAGTAGTATGTTTAGCTGGGAGACCCAGTACTTC CASSMFSWETQYF
. TRBJ2-7 TRBV5-1 . TGCGCCAGCAGCCGGACCGGGACACCGGGGGGTTACGAGCAGTACTTC CASSRTGTPGGYEQYF
. TRBJ1-2 TRBV3-1/TRBV3-2 . TGTGCCAGCAGCCAAGGGAACAGTGGCTACACCTTC CASSQGNSGYTF
. TRBJ1-5 TRBV7-2 . TGTGCCAGCAGCCCGACAGGAGCTCTCAATCAGCCCCAGCATTTT CASSPTGALNQPQHF
. TRBJ2-7 TRBV3-1/TRBV3-2 . TGTGCCAGCAGCCAAGATCGGCTAGCTGCCTACGAGCAGTACTTC CASSQDRLAAYEQYF
. TRBJ2-5 TRBV27 . TGTGCCAGCAGTTTTCGGAGGAGGGAGACCCAGTACTTC CASSFRRRETQYF
few TRBJ1-1 TRBV27 . TGTGCCAGCAGGGGGGGGATAGGCTGGGAAGCTTTCTTT CASRGGIGWEAFF
. TRBJ1-1 TRBV7-3 . TGTGCCAGCAGCTTAGACGGACAGAACACTGAAGCTTTCTTT CASSLDGQNTEAFF
. TRBJ1-1 TRBV5-1 TRBD1 TGCGCCAGCAGCTTGGACGGGACAGTGAGTCGGGAAGCTTTCTTT CASSLDGTVSREAFF
. TRBJ1-2 TRBV19 TRBD1 TGTGCCAGTAGATTTGCCGGGACAGGACTTAACTATGGCTACACCTTC CASRFAGTGLNYGYTF
. TRBJ2-5 TRBV11-2 TRBD2 TGTGCCAGCAGCTTAATGCCCGGGGGGGAGACCCAGTACTTC CASSLMPGGETQYF
. TRBJ1-2 TRBV18 . TGTGCCAGCTCACCGGGGCAGGGGAAAGGGTATGGCTACACCTTC CASSPGQGKGYGYTF
. TRBJ2-7 TRBV10-3 . TGTGCCATCAGTGCCGGACAGCGAGCCTACGAGCAGTACTTC CAISAGQRAYEQYF
. TRBJ2-1 TRBV5-1 TRBD1 TGCGCCAGCAGCCCCGGACAGGGGGGTAGGGGTGAGCAGTTCTTC CASSPGQGGRGEQFF
. TRBJ1-2 TRBV5-4 TRBD1 TGTGCCAGCAGTAACTTACAGGGGGCCTTTGGCTACACCTTC CASSNLQGAFGYTF
. TRBJ1-4 TRBV5-5 . TGTGCCAGCAGCTTGGGGCAGGGAACTAATGAAAAACTGTTTTTT CASSLGQGTNEKLFF
. TRBJ1-3 TRBV4-1 TRBD1 TGCGCCAGCAGCGCAGGACAGGGGAACGCTGGAAACACCATATATTTT CASSAGQGNAGNTIYF
. TRBJ2-1 TRBV9 . TGTGCCAGCAGCGTAGCAGGTGATTCCTACAATGAGCAGTTCTTC CASSVAGDSYNEQFF
. TRBJ1-5 TRBV6-2/TRBV6-3 . TGTGCCAGCAGTGCATGGACAGTGGGACAGCCCCAGCATTTT CASSAWTVGQPQHF
. TRBJ2-3 TRBV5-1 TRBD2 TGCGCCAGCAGCGCGCGCCGGGGGGAACCTAGCACAGATACGCAGTATTTT CASSARRGEPSTDTQYF
. TRBJ2-7 TRBV18 . TGTGCCAGCTCACCACCGGGCCGGACCTACGAGCAGTACTTC CASSPPGRTYEQYF
once TRBJ2-5 TRBV4-3 TRBD2 TGCGCCAGCAGCCATGGACTAGCGCTGGAGACCCAGTACTTC CASSHGLALETQYF
. TRBJ2-7 TRBV7-3 TRBD1 TGTGCCAGCAGCTTAACGGCGGGACAGGAATACGAGCAGTACTTC CASSLTAGQEYEQYF
. TRBJ2-7 TRBV6-5 TRBD1 TGTGCCAGCAGTTCAAATAACGTCGGGACAGCCTACGAGCAGTACTTC CASSSNNVGTAYEQYF
. TRBJ2-5 TRBV7-2 . TGTGCCAGCAGCCTACAGGGCAGCAGAGAGACCCAGTACTTC CASSLQGSRETQYF
. TRBJ2-3 TRBV9 . TGTGCCAGCAGCGTCGTTACAGATACGCAGTATTTT CASSVVTDTQYF
. TRBJ2-2 TRBV9 TRBD1 TGTGCCAGCAGCGCCCGAGGGGGCCCGTTGTTAGGGGAGCTGTTTTTT CASSARGGPLLGELFF
. TRBJ1-2 TRBV11-2 . TGTGCCAGCAGCCCCGGGTGGGCTAACTATGGCTACACCTTC CASSPGWANYGYTF
. TRBJ2-7 TRBV3-1/TRBV3-2 TRBD2 TGTGCCAGCAGCGAACTAGCGGGGGTGAGCTCCTACGAGCAGTACTTC CASSELAGVSSYEQYF
. TRBJ1-3 TRBV5-4 . TGTGCCAGCAGCCCCGCCGCAGGGGTAGGAAACACCATATATTTT CASSPAAGVGNTIYF
. TRBJ1-2 TRBV6-2/TRBV6-3 . TGTGCCAGCAGTTACAGGATGGGGGCTGGTGGCTACACCTTC CASSYRMGAGGYTF
. TRBJ2-2 TRBV28 . TGTGCCAGCAGTTTAACCGGGTCCGACACCGGGGAGCTGTTTTTT CASSLTGSDTGELFF
. TRBJ2-3 TRBV4-2 . TGTGCCAGCAGCCAAGATGGACATCTCTCCCAAGATACGCAGTATTTT CASSQDGHLSQDTQYF
. TRBJ2-6 TRBV28 . TGTGCCAGCATCCCTGGGGCCTCTGGGGCCAACGTCCTGACTTTC CASIPGASGANVLTF
. TRBJ1-2 TRBV15 . TGTGCCACCAGAGACAGCCTGTTAAGCTACACCTTC CATRDSLLSYTF
. TRBJ2-5 TRBV27 TRBD2 TGTGCCAGCAGGTTAGCGGGGGCTGGAGAGACCCAGTACTTC CASRLAGAGETQYF